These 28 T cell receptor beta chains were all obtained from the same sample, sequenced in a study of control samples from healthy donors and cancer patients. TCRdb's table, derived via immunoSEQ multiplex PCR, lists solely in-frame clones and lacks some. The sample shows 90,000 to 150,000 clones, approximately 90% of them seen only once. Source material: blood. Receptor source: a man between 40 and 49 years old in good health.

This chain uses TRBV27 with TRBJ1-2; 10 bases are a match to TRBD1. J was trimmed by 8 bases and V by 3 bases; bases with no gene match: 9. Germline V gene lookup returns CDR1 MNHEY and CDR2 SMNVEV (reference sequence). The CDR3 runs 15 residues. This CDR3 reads CASSLAGQGLLGYTF. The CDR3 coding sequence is TGTGCCAGCAGTTTGGCGGGACAGGGGTTGCTCGGCTACACCTTC.

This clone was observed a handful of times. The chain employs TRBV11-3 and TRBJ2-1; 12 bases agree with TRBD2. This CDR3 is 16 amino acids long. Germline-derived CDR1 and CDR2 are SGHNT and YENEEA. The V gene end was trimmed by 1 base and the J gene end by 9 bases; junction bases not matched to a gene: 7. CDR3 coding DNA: TGTGCCAGCAGCTTAGCGAACGTACTAGCGGGGGGTGAGCAGTTCTTC. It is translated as CASSLANVLAGGEQFF.

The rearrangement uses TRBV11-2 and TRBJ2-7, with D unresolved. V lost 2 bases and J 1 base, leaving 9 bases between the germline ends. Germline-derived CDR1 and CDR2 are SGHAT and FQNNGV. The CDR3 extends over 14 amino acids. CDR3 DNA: TGTGCCAGCAGCTTAACTCCAACATCCTACGAGCAGTACTTC. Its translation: CASSLTPTSYEQYF.

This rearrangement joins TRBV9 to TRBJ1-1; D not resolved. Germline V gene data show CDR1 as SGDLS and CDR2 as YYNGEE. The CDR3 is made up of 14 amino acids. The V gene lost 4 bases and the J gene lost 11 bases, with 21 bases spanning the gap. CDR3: CASSPPEDSRYAFF. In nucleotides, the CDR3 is TGTGCCAGCAGCCCCCCCGAAGATTCCCGGTACGCTTTCTTT. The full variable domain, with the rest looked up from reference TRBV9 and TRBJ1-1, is DSGVTQTPKHLITATGQRVTLRCSPRSGDLSVYWYQQSLDQGLQFLIQYYNGEERAKGNILERFSAQQFPDLHSELNLSSLELGDSALYFCASSPPEDSRYAFFGQGTRLTVV.

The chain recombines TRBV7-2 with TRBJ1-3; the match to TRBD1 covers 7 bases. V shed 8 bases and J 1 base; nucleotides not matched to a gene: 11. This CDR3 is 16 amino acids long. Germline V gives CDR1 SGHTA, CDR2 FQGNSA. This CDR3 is CASSSAGGYSGNTIYF. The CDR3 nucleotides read TGTGCCAGCTCTTCAGCAGGGGGTTATTCTGGAAACACCATATATTTT.

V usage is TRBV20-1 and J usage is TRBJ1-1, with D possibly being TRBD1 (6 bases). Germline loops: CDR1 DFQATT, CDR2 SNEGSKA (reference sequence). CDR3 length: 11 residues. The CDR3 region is CGTTGRTEAFF. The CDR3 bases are TGCGGGACAACTGGTCGCACTGAAGCTTTCTTT.

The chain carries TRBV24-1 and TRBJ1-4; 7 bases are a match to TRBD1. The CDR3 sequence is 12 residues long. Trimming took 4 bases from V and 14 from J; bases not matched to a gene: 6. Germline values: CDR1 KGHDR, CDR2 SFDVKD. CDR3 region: CATSDKSGQLFF. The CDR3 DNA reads TGTGCCACCAGTGACAAATCGGGACAGCTGTTTTTT.

CDR3 DNA: TGTGCCAGCAGCTTATCCGTACAAAACCGACCGACTAGCACAGATACGCAGTATTTT. This gives the protein CASSLSVQNRPTSTDTQYF. This chain links TRBV7-9 with TRBJ2-3; D is unclear. Germline V gives CDR1 SEHNR, CDR2 FQNEAQ (reference sequence). V was cut by 2 bases and J by 0 bases, with 21 bases left in between. CDR3 size: 19 residues. The whole variable domain, filled in from reference TRBV7-9 and TRBJ2-3, reads DTGVSQNPRHKITKRGQNVTFRCDPISEHNRLYWYRQTLGQGPEFLTYFQNEAQLEKSRLLSDRFSAERPKGSFSTLEIQRTEQGDSAMYLCASSLSVQNRPTSTDTQYFGPGTRLTVL.

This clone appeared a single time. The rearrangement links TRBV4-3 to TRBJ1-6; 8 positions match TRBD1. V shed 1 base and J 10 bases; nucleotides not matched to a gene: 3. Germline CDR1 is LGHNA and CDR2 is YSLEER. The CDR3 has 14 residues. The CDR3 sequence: CASSQGQGWSPLHF. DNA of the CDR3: TGCGCCAGCAGCCAAGGACAGGGGTGGTCACCCCTCCACTTT.

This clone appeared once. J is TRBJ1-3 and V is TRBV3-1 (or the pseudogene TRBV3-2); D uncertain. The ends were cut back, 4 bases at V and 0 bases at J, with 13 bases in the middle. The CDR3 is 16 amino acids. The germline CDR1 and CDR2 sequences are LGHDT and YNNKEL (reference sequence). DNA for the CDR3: TGTGCCAGCAGCCGGATTGGCTTCGACTCTGGAAACACCATATATTTT. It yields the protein CASSRIGFDSGNTIYF.

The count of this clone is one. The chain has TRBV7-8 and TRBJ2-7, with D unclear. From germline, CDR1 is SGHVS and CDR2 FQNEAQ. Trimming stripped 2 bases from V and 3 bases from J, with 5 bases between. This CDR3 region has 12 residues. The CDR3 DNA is TGTGCCAGCAGCTTACTAGGCTACGAGCAGTACTTC. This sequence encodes CASSLLGYEQYF.

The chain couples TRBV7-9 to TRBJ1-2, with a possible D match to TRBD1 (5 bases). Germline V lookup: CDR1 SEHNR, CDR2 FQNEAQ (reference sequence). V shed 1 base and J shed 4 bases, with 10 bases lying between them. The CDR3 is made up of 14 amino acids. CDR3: CASSLEGPLYGYTF. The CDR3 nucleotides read TGTGCCAGCAGCTTAGAGGGACCCCTCTATGGCTACACCTTC. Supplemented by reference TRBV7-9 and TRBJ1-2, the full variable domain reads DTGVSQNPRHKITKRGQNVTFRCDPISEHNRLYWYRQTLGQGPEFLTYFQNEAQLEKSRLLSDRFSAERPKGSFSTLEIQRTEQGDSAMYLCASSLEGPLYGYTFGSGTRLTVV.

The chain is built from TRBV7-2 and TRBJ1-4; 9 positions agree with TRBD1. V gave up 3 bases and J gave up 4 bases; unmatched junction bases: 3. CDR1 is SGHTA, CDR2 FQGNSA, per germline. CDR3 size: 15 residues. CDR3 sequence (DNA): TGTGCCAGCAGCTTGAAGACAGGGGGTAATGAAAAACTGTTTTTT. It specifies CASSLKTGGNEKLFF.

The CDR3 reads CASSLPGLARDEQFF. DNA of the CDR3: TGTGCCAGCAGCCTCCCGGGACTAGCTCGTGATGAGCAGTTCTTC. The V and J genes are TRBV7-9 and TRBJ2-1; 9 bases fit TRBD2. Germline CDR1 is SEHNR and CDR2 is FQNEAQ (reference sequence). V lost 5 bases to trimming and J lost 8 bases; unmatched junction nucleotides: 10. The CDR3 loop spans 15 amino acids.

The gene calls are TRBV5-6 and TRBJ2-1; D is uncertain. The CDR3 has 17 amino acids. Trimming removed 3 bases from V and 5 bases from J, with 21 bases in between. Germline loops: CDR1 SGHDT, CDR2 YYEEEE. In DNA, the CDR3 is TGTGCCAGCAGCTCCCGTTTTAGTCTTGTGTTTGACAATGAGCAGTTCTTC. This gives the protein CASSSRFSLVFDNEQFF.

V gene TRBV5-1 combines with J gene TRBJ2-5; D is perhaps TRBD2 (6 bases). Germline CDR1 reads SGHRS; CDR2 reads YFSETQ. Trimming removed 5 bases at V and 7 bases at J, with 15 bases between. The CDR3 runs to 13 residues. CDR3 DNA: TGCGCCAGCAGACCCGCCGAGGGAGGGACCCAGTACTTC. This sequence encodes CASRPAEGGTQYF.

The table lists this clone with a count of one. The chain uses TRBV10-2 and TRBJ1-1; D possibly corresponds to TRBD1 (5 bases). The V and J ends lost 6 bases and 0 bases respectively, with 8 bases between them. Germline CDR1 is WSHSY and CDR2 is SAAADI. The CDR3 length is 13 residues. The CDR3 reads CASRGVLNTEAFF. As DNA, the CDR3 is TGCGCCAGCAGAGGGGTACTGAACACTGAAGCTTTCTTT.

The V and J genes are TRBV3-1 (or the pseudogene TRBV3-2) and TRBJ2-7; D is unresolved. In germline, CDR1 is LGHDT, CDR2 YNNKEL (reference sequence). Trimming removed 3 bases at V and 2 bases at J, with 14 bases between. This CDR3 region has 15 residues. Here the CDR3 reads CASSQAARTAYEQYF. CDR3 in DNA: TGTGCCAGCAGCCAGGCCGCACGTACGGCCTACGAGCAGTACTTC.

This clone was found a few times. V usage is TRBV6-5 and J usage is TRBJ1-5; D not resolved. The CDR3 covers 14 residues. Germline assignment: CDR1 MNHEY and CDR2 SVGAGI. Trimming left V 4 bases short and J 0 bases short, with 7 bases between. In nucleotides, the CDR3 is TGTGCCAGCAGTTCCAAATATAGCAATCAGCCCCAGCATTTT. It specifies CASSSKYSNQPQHF.

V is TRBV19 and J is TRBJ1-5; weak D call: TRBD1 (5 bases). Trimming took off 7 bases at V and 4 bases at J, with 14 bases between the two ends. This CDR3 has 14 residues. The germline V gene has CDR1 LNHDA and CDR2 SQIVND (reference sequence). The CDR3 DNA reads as TGTGCCAGTAAGGGGAGACTGGAAAATCAGCCCCAGCATTTT. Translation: CASKGRLENQPQHF.

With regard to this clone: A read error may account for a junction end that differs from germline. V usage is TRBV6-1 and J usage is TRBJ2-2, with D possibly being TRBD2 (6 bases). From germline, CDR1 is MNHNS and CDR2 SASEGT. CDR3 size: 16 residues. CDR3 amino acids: CASREGGLAINGELFF. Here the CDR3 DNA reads TGTGCCAGCAGAGAAGGAGGGCTAGCGATTAACGGGGAGCTGTTTTTT.

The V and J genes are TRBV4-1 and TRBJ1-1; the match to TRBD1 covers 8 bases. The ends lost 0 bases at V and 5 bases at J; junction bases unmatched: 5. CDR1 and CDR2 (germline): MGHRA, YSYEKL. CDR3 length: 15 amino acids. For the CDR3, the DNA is TGCGCCAGCAGCCAAGAGAGGCAGGGGGCGACTGAAGCTTTCTTT. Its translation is CASSQERQGATEAFF.

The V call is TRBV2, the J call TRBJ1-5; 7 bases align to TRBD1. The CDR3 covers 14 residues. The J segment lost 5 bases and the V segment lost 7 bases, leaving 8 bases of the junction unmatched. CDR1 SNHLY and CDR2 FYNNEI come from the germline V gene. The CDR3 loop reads CASNPGGMYQPQHF. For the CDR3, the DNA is TGTGCCAGCAACCCAGGGGGAATGTATCAGCCCCAGCATTTT.

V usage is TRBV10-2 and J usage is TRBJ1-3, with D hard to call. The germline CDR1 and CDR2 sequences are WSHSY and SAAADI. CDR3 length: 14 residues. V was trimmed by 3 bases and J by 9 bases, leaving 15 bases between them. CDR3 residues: CASSDEGVDRTIYF. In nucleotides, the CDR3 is TGCGCCAGCAGTGACGAGGGAGTGGATCGCACCATATATTTT.

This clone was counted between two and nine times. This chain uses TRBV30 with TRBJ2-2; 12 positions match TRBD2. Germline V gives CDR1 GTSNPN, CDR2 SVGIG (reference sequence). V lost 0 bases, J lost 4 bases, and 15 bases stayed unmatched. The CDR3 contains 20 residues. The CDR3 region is CAWSVRRSGLAGGRTGELFF. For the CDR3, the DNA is TGTGCCTGGAGTGTACGACGTTCAGGGCTAGCGGGGGGGCGCACCGGGGAGCTGTTTTTT.

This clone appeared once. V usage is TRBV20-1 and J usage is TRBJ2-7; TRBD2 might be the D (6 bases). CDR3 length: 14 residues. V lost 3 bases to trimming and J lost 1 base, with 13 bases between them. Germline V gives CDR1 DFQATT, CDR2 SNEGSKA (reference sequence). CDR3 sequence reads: CSASPGTSSYEQYF. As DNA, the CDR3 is TGCAGTGCTAGTCCCGGGACTTCTTCCTACGAGCAGTACTTC.

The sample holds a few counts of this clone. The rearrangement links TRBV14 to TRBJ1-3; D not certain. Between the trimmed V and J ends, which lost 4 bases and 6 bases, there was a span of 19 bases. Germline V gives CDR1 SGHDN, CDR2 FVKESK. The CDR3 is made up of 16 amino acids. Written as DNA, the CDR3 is TGTGCCAGCAGCCTCAGAGGGTCGGTCGCGACAAACACCATATATTTT. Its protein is CASSLRGSVATNTIYF.

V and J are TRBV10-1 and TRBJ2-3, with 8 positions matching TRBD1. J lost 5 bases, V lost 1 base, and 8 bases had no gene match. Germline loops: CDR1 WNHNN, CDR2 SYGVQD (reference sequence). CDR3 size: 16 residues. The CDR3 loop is CASSEFGQGGIDTQYF. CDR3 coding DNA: TGCGCCAGCAGTGAGTTCGGACAGGGCGGGATAGATACGCAGTATTTT.